This T cell receptor (beta chain) was captured by sequencing in a study of naive and memory T cell subsets. General study points: Activation and differentiation may alter RNA-based TCR counts. In CD4 and CD8 cells, diversity dropped from naive through EMRA.

This clonotype was counted a few times. Its cognate antigen is unknown. Four subsets defined by CD45RA and CD27 were sorted after CD3, CD4, CD8 and live/dead staining. V lost 5 bases and J lost 8; bases outside the gene matches: 9. Germline assignment: CDR1 MNHNS and CDR2 SASEGT. The CDR3 extends over 14 amino acids. Both TRBC1 and TRBC2 were covered by a beta constant-region primer of two equimolar oligonucleotides. Ligated cDNA was amplified by four rounds of PCR with nested alpha and beta constant-region primers and SP2. From the UMI-ligation and nested PCR reads, TCRdb called clonotypes with MiXCR, one entry per CDR3 protein. This sample has roughly 130,000 distinct CDR3 sequences, with approximately 37% found just once.

Specimen: central memory CD4+ T cells from blood. The TCR originated in a human donor in good health. This sequence joins TRBV6-1 and TRBJ2-1, with TRBD1 matching over 7 bases. CDR3 DNA: TGTGCCAGCAGTCTCAGCAGGGGGTTCGATGAGCAGTTCTTC. It yields the protein CASSLSRGFDEQFF.